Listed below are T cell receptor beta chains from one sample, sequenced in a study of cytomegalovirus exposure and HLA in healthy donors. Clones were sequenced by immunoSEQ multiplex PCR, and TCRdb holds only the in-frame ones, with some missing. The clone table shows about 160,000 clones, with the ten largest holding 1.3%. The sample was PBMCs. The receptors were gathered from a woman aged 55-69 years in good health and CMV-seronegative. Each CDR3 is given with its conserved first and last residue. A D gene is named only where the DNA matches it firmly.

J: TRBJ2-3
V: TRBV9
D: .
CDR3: CASSPYRSTDTQYF
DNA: TGTGCCAGCAGCCCCTACAGAAGCACAGATACGCAGTATTTT

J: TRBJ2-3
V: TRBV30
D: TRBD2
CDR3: CAWSLTGGELDTQYF
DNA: TGTGCCTGGAGTTTGACGGGAGGTGAATTAGATACGCAGTATTTT

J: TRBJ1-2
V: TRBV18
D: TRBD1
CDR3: CASSPYRFAGTGGQYGYTF
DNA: TGTGCCAGCTCACCATACCGATTCGCCGGGACAGGGGGCCAATATGGCTACACCTTC

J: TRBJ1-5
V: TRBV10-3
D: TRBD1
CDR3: CAISESTGNQPQHF
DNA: TGTGCCATCAGTGAGTCGACAGGGAATCAGCCCCAGCATTTT

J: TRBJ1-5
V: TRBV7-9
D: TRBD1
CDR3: CASGPLGTGVQPQHF
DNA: TGTGCCAGCGGACCTCTAGGGACAGGGGTTCAGCCCCAGCATTTT

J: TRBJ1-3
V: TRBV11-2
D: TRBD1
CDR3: CASSPPTGAGNTIYF
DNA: TGTGCCAGCAGCCCTCCAACAGGGGCTGGAAACACCATATATTTT

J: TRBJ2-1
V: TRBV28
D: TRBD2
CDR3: CASSQGLAGDEQFF
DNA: TGTGCCAGCAGCCAGGGACTAGCGGGAGATGAGCAGTTCTTC

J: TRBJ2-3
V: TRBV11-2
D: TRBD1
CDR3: CASRGTGGTDTQYF
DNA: TGTGCCAGCAGGGGGACAGGGGGGACAGATACGCAGTATTTT

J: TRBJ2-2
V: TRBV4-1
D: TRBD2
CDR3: CASSQVGSGSYTGELFF
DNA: TGCGCCAGCAGCCAAGTTGGCAGCGGGAGTTACACCGGGGAGCTGTTTTTT

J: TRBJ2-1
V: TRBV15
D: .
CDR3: CATSRRGTASSYNEQFF
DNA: TGTGCCACCAGCAGACGGGGGACTGCCAGCTCCTACAATGAGCAGTTCTTC

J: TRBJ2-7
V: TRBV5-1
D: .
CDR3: CASSLFQGPYYEQYF
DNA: TGCGCCAGCAGCTTGTTTCAGGGGCCCTACTACGAGCAGTACTTC

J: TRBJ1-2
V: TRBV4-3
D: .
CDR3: CASSQDGGADGYTF
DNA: TGCGCCAGCAGCCAAGATGGAGGGGCCGATGGCTACACCTTC

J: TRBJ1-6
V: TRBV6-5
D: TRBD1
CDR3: CASSRGQANSPLHF
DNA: TGTGCCAGCAGCAGAGGACAGGCAAATTCACCCCTCCACTTT

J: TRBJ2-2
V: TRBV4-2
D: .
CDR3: CASSQDLFAGELFF
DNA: TGTGCCAGCAGCCAAGACCTATTTGCCGGGGAGCTGTTTTTT

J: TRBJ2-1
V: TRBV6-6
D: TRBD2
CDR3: CASTGLAEGLWNEQFF
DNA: TGTGCCAGCACGGGCCTAGCGGAGGGCCTTTGGAATGAGCAGTTCTTC

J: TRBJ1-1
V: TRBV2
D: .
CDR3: CASSDGQLNTEAFF
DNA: TGTGCCAGCAGTGATGGACAGTTGAACACTGAAGCTTTCTTT

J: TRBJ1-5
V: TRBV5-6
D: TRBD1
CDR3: CASSLDRGLNQPQHF
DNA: TGTGCCAGCAGCTTGGACAGGGGACTTAATCAGCCCCAGCATTTT

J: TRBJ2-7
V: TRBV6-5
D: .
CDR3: CASSLSPTYEQYF
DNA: TGTGCCAGCAGTTTGTCCCCAACCTACGAGCAGTACTTC

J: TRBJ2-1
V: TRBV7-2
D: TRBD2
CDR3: CASSSLAGGYNEQFF
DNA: TGTGCCAGCAGCTCTCTAGCGGGGGGGTACAATGAGCAGTTCTTC

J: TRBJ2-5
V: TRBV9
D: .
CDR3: CASSVALAQETQYF
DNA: TGTGCCAGCAGCGTAGCGCTAGCCCAAGAGACCCAGTACTTC

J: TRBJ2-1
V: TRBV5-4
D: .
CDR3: CASSSVGGYNEQFF
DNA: TGTGCCAGCAGCTCTGTAGGGGGTTACAATGAGCAGTTCTTC

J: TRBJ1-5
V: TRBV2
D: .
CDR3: CASAPDSFNQPQHF
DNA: TGTGCCAGCGCCCCAGACAGCTTTAATCAGCCCCAGCATTTT

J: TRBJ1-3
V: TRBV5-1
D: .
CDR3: CASSFWGDGNTIYF
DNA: TGCGCCAGCAGCTTTTGGGGGGATGGAAACACCATATATTTT

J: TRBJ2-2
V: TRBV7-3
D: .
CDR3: CASLANTGELFF
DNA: TGTGCCAGCCTCGCGAACACCGGGGAGCTGTTTTTT

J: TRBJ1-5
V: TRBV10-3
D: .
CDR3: CATGSKGDNQPQHF
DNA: TGTGCCACCGGAAGCAAGGGAGACAATCAGCCCCAGCATTTT

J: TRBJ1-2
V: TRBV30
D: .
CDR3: CAWIGMDGYTF
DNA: TGTGCCTGGATCGGTATGGATGGCTACACCTTC

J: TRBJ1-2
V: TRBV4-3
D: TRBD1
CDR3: CASSPDDRGMGYGYTF
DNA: TGCGCCAGCAGCCCCGACGACAGGGGAATGGGCTATGGCTACACCTTC

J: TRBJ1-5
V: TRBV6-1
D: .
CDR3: CASSDEFNQPQHF
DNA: TGTGCCAGCAGTGACGAGTTTAATCAGCCCCAGCATTTT

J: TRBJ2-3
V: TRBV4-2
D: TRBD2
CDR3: CASSPQGGGSTDTQYF
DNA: TGTGCCAGCAGCCCCCAAGGCGGGGGGAGCACAGATACGCAGTATTTT

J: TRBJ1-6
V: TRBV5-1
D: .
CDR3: CASSFGQSRSPLHF
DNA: TGCGCCAGCAGCTTTGGACAGAGCAGATCACCCCTCCACTTT

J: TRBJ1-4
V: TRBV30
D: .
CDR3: CAWGEEDELFF
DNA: TGTGCCTGGGGGGAGGAGGACGAACTGTTTTTT

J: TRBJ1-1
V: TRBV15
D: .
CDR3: CATSLQGNTEAFF
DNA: TGTGCCACCAGCTTACAGGGGAACACTGAAGCTTTCTTT

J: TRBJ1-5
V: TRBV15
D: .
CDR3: CATSRGSSSNQPQHF
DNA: TGTGCCACCAGCAGAGGTTCTTCTAGCAATCAGCCCCAGCATTTT

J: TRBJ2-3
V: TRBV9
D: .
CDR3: CASSVTSTDTQYF
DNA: TGTGCCAGCAGCGTAACTAGCACAGATACGCAGTATTTT

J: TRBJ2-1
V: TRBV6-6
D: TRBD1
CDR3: CASSYLGQVKLQFF
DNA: TGTGCCAGCAGTTACCTAGGACAGGTTAAGCTGCAGTTCTTC

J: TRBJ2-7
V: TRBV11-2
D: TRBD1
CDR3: CASKSISGQSYYEQYF
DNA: TGTGCCAGCAAATCTATTTCGGGACAGAGCTACTACGAGCAGTACTTC

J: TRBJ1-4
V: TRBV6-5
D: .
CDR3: CASSYSGTNEKLFF
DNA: TGTGCCAGCAGTTACTCCGGGACTAATGAAAAACTGTTTTTT

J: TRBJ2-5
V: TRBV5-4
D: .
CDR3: CASSLKLAGQETQYF
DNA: TGTGCCAGCAGCTTGAAGCTAGCTGGGCAAGAGACCCAGTACTTC

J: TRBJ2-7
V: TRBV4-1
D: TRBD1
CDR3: CASSQVGTGNYEQYF
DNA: TGCGCCAGCAGCCAAGTAGGGACAGGAAACTACGAGCAGTACTTC

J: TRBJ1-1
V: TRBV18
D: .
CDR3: CASSPKLMNTEAFF
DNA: TGTGCCAGCTCACCAAAACTCATGAACACTGAAGCTTTCTTT

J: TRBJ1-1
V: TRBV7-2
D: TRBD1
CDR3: CASSRQGKNTEAFF
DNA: TGTGCCAGCAGCCGACAGGGGAAAAACACTGAAGCTTTCTTT

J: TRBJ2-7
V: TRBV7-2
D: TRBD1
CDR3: CASSSRDRVTYEQYF
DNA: TGTGCCAGCAGCTCCCGGGACAGGGTGACCTACGAGCAGTACTTC

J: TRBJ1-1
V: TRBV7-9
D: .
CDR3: CASSLVRGVGMNTEAFF
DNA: TGTGCCAGCAGCTTAGTACGAGGCGTCGGGATGAACACTGAAGCTTTCTTT

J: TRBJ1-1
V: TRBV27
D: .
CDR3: CASSLKQSNTEAFF
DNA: TGTGCCAGCAGTTTAAAACAGTCGAACACTGAAGCTTTCTTT

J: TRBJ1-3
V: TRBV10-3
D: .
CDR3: CATRPSGSGNTIYF
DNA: TGTGCCACCCGGCCTAGTGGCTCTGGAAACACCATATATTTT

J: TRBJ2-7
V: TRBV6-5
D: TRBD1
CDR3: CASSAGQGNEYF
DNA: TGTGCCAGCAGTGCCGGACAGGGAAATGAGTACTTC

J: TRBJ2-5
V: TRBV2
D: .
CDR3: CASTKGREGTQYF
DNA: TGTGCCAGCACAAAGGGGCGAGAAGGGACCCAGTACTTC

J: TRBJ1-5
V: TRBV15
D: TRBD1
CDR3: CATSRPRDRDSNQPQHF
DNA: TGTGCCACCAGCAGGCCCCGGGACAGGGATAGCAATCAGCCCCAGCATTTT

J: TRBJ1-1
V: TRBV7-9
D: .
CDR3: CASSLGGSNTEAFF
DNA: TGTGCCAGCAGCTTAGGAGGGTCGAACACTGAAGCTTTCTTT

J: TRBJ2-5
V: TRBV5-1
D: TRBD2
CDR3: CASSPGVAGGPQETQYF
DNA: TGCGCCAGCAGCCCCGGGGTAGCGGGGGGCCCTCAAGAGACCCAGTACTTC